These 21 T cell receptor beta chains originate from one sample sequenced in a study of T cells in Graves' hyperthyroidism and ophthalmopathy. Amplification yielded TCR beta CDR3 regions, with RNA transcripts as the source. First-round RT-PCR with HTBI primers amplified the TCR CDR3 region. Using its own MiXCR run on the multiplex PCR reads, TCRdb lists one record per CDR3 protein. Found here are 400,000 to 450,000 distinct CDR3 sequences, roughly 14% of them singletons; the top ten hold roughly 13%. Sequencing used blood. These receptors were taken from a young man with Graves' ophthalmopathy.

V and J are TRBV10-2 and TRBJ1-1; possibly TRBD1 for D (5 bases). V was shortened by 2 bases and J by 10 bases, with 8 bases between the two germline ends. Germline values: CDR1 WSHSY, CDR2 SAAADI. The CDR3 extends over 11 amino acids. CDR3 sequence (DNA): TGCGCCAGCAGTGAGGGGGCAGGAGCTTTCTTT. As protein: CASSEGAGAFF.

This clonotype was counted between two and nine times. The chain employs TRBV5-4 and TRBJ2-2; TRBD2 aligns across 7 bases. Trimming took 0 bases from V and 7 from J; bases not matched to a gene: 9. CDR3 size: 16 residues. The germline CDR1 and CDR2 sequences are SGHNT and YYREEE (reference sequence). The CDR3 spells CASSLAQAGKVGELFF. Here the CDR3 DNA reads TGTGCCAGCAGCTTGGCCCAAGCGGGAAAGGTCGGGGAGCTGTTTTTT.

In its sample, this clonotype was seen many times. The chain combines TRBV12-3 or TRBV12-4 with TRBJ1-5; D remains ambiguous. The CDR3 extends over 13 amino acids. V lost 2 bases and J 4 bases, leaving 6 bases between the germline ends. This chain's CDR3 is CASSLRENQPQHF. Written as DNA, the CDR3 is TGTGCCAGCAGTTTAAGGGAGAATCAGCCCCAGCATTTT.

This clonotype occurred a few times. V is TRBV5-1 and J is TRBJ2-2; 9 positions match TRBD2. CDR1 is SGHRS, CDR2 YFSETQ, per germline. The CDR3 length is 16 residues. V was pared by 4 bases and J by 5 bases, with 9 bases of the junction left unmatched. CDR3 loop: CASSHNSGSRTGELFF. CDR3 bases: TGCGCCAGCAGCCACAATAGCGGGAGTCGGACCGGGGAGCTGTTTTTT.

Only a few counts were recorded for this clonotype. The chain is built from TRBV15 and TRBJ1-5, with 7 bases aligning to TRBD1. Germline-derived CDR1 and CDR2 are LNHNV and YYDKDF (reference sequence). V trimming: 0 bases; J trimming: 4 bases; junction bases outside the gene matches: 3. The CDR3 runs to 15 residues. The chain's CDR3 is CATSRDRGANQPQHF. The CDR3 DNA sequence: TGTGCCACCAGCAGAGACAGGGGGGCAAATCAGCCCCAGCATTTT.

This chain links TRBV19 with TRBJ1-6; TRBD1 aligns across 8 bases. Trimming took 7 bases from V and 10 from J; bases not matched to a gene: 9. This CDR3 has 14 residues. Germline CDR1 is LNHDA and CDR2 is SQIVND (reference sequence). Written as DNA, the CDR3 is TGTGCCAGTACTCCGGACAGGGCCAGGTCACCCCTCCACTTT. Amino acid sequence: CASTPDRARSPLHF.

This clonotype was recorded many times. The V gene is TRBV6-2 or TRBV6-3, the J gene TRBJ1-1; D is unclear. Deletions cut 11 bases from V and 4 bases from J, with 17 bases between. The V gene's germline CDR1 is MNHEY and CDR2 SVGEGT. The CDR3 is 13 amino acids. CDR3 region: CASNLRTLTEAFF. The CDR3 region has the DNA TGTGCCTCGAACTTGAGGACCCTCACTGAAGCTTTCTTT.

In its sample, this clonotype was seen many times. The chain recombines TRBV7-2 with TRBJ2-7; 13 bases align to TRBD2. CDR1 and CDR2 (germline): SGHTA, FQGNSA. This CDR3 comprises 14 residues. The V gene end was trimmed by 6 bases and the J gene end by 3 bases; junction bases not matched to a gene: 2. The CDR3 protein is CASRTSGGHYEQYF. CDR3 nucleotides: TGTGCCAGCAGGACTAGCGGGGGGCACTACGAGCAGTACTTC.

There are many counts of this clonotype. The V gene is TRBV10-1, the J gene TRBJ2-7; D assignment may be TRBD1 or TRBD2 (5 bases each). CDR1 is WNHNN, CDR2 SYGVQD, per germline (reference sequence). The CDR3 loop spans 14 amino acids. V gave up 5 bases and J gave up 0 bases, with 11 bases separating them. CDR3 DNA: TGCGCCAGCAGTCCAGCGGACACCTCCTACGAGCAGTACTTC. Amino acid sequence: CASSPADTSYEQYF.

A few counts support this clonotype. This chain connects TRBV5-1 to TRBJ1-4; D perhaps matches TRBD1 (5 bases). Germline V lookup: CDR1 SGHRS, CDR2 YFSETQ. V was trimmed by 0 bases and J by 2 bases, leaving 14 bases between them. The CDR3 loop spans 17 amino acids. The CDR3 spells CASSLGAGGGTNEKLFF. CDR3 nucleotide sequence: TGCGCCAGCAGCTTGGGAGCAGGTGGGGGTACTAATGAAAAACTGTTTTTT.

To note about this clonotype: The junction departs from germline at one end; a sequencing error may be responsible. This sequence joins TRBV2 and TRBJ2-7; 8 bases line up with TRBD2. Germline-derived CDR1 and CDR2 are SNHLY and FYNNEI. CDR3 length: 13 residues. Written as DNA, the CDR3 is TGTGCCAGCAGGAACCCCGCCGGCGGGAGGATATTTTTC. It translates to CASRNPAGGRIFF.

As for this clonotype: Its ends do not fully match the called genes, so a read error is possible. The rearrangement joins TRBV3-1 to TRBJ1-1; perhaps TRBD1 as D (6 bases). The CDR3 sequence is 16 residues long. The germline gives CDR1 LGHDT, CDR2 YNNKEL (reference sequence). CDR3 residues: CASSPRNEGGITETFF. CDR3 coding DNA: TGTGCCAGCAGCCCGCGGAATGAGGGGGGGATCACTGAAACTTTCTTT.

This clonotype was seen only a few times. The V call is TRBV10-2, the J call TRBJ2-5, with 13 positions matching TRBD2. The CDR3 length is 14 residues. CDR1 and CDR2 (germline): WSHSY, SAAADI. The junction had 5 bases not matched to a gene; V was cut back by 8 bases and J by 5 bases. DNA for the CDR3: TGCGCCAGCGGACTAGCGGGGGCTTTGGAGACCCAGTACTTC. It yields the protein CASGLAGALETQYF.

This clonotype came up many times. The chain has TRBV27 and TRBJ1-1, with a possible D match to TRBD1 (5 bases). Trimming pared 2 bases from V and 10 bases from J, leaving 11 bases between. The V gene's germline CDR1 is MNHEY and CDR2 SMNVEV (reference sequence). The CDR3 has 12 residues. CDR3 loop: CASSLMGGGAFF. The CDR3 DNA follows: TGTGCCAGCAGTTTAATGGGGGGGGGAGCTTTCTTT.

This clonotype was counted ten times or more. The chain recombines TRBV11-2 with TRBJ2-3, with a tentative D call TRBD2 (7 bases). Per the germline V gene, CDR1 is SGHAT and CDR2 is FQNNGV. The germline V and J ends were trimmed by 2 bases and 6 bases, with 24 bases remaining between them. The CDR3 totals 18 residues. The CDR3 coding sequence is TGTGCCAGCAGCTTATTGATATACGCGGGGGCGGGCAGGGATACGCAGTATTTT. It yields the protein CASSLLIYAGAGRDTQYF.

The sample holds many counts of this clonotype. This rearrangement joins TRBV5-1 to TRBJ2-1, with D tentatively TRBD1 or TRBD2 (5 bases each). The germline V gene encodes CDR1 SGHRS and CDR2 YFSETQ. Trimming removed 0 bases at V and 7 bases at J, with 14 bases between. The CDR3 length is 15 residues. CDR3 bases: TGCGCCAGCAGCTTGGCCGGGAAAGGGGCAAATGAGCAGTTCTTC. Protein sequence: CASSLAGKGANEQFF.

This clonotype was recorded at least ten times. The CDR3 spells CASAGYSYNEQFF. CDR3 nucleotides: TGTGCCAGCGCGGGCTACTCCTACAATGAGCAGTTCTTC. The chain links TRBV5-8 to TRBJ2-1, with a possible D match to TRBD2 (5 bases). The germline V gene encodes CDR1 SGHTS and CDR2 YDEGEE. The CDR3 is 13 residues long. V was pared by 7 bases and J by 0 bases, with 8 bases between.

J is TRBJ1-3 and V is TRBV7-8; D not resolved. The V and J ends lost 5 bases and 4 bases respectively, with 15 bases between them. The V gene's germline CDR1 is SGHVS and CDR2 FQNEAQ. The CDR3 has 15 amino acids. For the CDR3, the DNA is TGTGCCAGCAGCCAGCAGCTGGATGGAGGAAACACCATATATTTT. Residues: CASSQQLDGGNTIYF.

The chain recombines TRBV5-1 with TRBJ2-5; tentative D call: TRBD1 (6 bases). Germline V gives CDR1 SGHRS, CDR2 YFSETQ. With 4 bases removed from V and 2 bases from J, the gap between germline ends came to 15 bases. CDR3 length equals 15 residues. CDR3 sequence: CASSTGQNLQETQYF. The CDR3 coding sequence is TGCGCCAGCAGCACTGGACAGAACTTACAAGAGACCCAGTACTTC.

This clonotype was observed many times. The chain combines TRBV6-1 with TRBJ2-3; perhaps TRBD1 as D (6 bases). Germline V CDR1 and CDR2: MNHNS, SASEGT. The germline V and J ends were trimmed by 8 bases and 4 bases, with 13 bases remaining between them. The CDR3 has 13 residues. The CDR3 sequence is CASRPTGSDTQYF. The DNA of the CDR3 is TGTGCCAGCCGCCCTACAGGGTCAGATACGCAGTATTTT.

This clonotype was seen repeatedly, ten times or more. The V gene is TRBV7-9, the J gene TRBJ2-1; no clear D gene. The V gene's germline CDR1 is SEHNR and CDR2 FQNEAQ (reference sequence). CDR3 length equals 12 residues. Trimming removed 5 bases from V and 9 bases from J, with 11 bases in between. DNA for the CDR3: TGTGCCAGCAGCCTAGGAGACTCTGAGCAGTTCTTC. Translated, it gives CASSLGDSEQFF.